This TCR beta chain was recovered during a study of blood T cell repertoires in COVID-19. Study background: From the United States, Italy and Spain came samples of acute and convalescent COVID-19. From T cells, B-cell-depleted T cells, or PBMCs came the material, which was cDNA or gDNA.

In the source study's methods: Estimated nucleated cell counts came from reference gene primer amplification. The method was immunoSEQ multiplex PCR; TCRdb's version includes in-frame clones alone and lacks a portion of them. V and J calls plus clone size are reproduced from that table; the DNA served to infer D and trimming. The sample has approximately 150,000 clones, roughly 80% seen once. The CDR3 is made up of 14 amino acids. CDR1 is MNHEY, CDR2 SVGAGI, per germline. V was pared by 2 bases and J by 1 base, with 8 bases between. The genes are TRBV6-5 and TRBJ1-1; possible D gene TRBD1, 5 bases. The receptor's source is an elderly woman with acute or convalescent COVID-19. The sequenced sample consisted of peripheral blood. The CDR3: CASSYRGGNTEAFF. CDR3 coding DNA: TGTGCCAGCAGTTACAGGGGCGGGAACACTGAAGCTTTCTTT.